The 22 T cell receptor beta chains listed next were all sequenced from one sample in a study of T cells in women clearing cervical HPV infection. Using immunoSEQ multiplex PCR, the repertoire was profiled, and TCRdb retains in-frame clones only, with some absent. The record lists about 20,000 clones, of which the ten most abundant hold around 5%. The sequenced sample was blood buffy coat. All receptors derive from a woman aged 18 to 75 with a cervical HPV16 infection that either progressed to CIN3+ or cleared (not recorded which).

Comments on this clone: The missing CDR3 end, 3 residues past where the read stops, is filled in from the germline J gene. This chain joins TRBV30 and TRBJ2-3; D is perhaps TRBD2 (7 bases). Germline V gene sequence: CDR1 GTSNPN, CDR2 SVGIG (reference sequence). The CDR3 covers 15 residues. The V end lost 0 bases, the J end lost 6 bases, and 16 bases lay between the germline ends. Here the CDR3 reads CAWSVVGGASDTQYF. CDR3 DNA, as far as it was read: TGTGCCTGGAGTGTAGTGGGGGGGGCCTCCGATACG. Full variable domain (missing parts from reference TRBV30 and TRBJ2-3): SQTIHQWPATLVQPVGSPLSLECTVEGTSNPNLYWYRQAAGRGLQLLFYSVGIGQISSEVPQNLSASRPQDRQFILSSKKLLLSDSGFYLCAWSVVGGASDTQYFGPGTRLTVL.

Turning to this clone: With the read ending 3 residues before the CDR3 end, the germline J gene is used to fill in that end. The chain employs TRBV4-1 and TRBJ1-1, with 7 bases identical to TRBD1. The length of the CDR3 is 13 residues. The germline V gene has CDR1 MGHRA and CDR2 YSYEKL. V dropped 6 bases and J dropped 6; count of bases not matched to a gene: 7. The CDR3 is CASSNRGWAEAFF. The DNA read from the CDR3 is TGCGCCAGCAGTAACAGGGGATGGGCTGAA.

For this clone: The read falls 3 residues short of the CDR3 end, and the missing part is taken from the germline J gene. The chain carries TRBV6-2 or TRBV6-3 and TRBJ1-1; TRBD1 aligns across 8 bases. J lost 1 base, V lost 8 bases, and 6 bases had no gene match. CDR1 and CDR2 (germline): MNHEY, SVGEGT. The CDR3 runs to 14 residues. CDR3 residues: CASLPGGRNTEAFF. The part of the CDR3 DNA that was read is TGTGCCAGCCTGCCAGGGGGCAGGAACACTGAA.

This CDR3 reads CSAREGAGGSYEQYF. The CDR3 bases that were read are TGCAGTGCTAGAGAAGGGGCGGGGGGCTCCTACGAG. The chain links TRBV20-1 to TRBJ2-7; 8 bases match TRBD2. From the germline J gene comes the end of the CDR3, since the read stops 3 residues before it. The V gene's germline CDR1 is DFQATT and CDR2 SNEGSKA (reference sequence). CDR3 length: 15 residues. V shed 0 bases, J shed 0 bases, and the junction held 4 bases outside the gene matches.

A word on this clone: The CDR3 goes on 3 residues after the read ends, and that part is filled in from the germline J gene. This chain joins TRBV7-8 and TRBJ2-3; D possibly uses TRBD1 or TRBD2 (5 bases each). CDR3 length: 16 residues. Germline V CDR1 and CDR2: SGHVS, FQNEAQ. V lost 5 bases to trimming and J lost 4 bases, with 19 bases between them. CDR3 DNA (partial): TGTGCCAGCAGCCCCGAGAGGGTAAACAGGTCAGATACG. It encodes CASSPERVNRSDT. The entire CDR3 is CASSPERVNRSDTQYF.

Incomplete CDR3 DNA: TGCAGCGTTGAGGCCCGGGGGGAAGGCTACGAG. Amino acids: CSVEARGEGYE. The entire CDR3 is CSVEARGEGYEQYF. The chain couples TRBV29-1 to TRBJ2-7; 7 bases agree with TRBD2. The CDR3 end falls 3 residues outside the read, so it is completed with the germline J gene. The CDR3 is 14 amino acids. The V gene's germline CDR1 is SQVTM and CDR2 ANQGSEA. V lost 3 bases to trimming and J lost 3 bases; unmatched junction nucleotides: 8.

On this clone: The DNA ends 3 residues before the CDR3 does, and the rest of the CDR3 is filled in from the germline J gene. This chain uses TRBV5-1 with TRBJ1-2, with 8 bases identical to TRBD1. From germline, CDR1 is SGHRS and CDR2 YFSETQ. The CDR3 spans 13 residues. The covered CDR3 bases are TGCGCCAGCAGCCCTGGGACAGGTCACGGC. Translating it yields CASSPGTGHG. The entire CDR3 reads CASSPGTGHGYTF.

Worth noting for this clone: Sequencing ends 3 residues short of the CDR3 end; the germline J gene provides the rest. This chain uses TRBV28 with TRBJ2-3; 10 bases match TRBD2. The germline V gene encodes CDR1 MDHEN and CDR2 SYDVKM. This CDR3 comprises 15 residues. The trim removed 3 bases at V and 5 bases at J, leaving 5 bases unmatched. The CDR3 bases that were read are TGTGCCAGCAGTTTTACTAGCGGGGTGATAGATACG. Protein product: CASSFTSGVIDT. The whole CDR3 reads CASSFTSGVIDTQYF.

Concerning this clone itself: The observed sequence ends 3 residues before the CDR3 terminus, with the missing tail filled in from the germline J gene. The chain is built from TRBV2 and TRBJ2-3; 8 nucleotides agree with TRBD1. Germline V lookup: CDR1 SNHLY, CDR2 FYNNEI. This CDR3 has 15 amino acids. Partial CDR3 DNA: TGTGCCAGCAGACGGACAGGGTCTAGTAATCAGCCG. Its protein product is CASRRTGSSNQP. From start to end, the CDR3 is CASRRTGSSNQPQYF.

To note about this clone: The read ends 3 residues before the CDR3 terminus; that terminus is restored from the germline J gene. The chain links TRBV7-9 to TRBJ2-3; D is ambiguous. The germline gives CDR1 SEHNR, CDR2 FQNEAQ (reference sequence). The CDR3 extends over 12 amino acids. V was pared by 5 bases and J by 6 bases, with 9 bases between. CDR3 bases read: TGTGCCAGCAGCCCCTTAGGGGATACG. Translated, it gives CASSPLGDT. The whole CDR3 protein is CASSPLGDTQYF.

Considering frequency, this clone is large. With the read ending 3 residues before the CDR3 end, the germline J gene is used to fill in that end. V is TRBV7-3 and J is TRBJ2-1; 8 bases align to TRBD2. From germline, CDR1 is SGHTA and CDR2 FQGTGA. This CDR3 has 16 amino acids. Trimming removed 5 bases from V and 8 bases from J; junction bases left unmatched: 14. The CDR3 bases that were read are TGTGCCAGCAGCGCAACCCGGACTAGCTCCTTAGATGAG. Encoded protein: CASSATRTSSLDE. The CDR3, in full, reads CASSATRTSSLDEQFF. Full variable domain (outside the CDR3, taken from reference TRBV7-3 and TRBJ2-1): GAGVSQTPSNKVTEKGKYVELRCDPISGHTALYWYRQSLGQGPEFLIYFQGTGAADDSGLPNDRFFAVRPEGSVSTLKIQRTERGDSAVYLCASSATRTSSLDEQFFGPGTRLTVL.

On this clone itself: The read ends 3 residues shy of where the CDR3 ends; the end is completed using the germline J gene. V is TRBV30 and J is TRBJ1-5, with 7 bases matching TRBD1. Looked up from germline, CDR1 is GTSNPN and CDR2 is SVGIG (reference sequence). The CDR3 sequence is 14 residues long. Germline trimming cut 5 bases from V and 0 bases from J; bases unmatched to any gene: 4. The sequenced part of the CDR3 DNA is TGTGCCTGGTCGACAGGGAATAGCAATCAGCCC. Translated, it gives CAWSTGNSNQP. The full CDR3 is CAWSTGNSNQPQHF.

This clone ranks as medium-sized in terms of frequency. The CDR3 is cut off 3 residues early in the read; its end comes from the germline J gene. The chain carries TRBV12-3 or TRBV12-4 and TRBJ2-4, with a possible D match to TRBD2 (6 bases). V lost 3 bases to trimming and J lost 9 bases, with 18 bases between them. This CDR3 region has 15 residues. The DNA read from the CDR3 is TGTGCCAGCAGTTTGTGGGGGGATAATGGGGTCATT. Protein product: CASSLWGDNGVI. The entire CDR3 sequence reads CASSLWGDNGVIQYF.

Partial CDR3 DNA: TGTGCCAGTAGCCTGGGGACTATGCCACTGGGAGAGACC. Translated: CASSLGTMPLGET. The full CDR3 reads CASSLGTMPLGETQYF. The V gene is TRBV19, the J gene TRBJ2-5; 7 positions match TRBD2. The sequence runs out 3 residues before the end of the CDR3; the remainder is reconstructed from the germline J gene. Trimming took 6 bases from V and 4 from J; bases not matched to a gene: 14. This CDR3 has 16 residues. Germline CDR1 reads LNHDA; CDR2 reads SQIVND (reference sequence).

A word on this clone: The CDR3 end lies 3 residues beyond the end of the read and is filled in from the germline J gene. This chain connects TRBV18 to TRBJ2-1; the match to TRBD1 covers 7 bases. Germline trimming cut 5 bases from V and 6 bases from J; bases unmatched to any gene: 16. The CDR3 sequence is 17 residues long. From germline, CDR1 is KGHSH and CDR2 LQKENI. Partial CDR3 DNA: TGTGCCAGCTCATCCCGACAGGGTGGAACAATCTCCAATGAG. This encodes CASSSRQGGTISNE. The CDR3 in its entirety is CASSSRQGGTISNEQFF.

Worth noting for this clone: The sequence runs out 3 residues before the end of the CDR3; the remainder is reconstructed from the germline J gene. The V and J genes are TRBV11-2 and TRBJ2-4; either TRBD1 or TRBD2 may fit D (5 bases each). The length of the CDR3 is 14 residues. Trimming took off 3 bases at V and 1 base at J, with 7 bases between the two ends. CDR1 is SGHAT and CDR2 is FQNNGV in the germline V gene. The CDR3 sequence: CASSFEGAKNIQYF. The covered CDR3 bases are TGTGCCAGCAGCTTTGAGGGGGCCAAAAACATT.

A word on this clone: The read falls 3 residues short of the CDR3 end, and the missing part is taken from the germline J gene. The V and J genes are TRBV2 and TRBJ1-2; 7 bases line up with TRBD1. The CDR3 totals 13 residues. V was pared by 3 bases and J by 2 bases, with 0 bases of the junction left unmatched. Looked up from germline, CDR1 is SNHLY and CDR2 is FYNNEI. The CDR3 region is CASSETGNYGYTF. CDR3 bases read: TGTGCCAGCAGTGAGACAGGGAACTATGGC.

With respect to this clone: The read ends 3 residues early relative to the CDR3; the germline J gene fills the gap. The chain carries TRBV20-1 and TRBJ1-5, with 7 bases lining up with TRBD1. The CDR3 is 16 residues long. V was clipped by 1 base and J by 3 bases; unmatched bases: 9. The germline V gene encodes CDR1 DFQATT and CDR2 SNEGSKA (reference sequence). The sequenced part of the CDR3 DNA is TGCAGTGCTAGAGTGGAGGGTCAGGGGGACAATCAGCCC. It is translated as CSARVEGQGDNQP. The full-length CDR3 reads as CSARVEGQGDNQPQHF.

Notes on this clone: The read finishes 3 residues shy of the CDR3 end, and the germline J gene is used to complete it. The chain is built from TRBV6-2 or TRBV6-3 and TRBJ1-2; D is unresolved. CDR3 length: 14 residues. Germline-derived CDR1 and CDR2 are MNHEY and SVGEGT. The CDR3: CASSPTGSTDTYTF. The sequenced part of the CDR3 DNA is TGTGCCAGCAGTCCCACGGGGAGCACAGATACC.

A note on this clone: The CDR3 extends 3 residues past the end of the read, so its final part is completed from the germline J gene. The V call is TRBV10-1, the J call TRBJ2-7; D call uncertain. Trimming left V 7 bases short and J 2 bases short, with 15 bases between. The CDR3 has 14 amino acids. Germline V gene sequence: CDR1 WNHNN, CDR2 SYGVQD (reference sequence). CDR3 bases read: TGCGCCAGCAACGCCATCCAGGCTACCTACGAG. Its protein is CASNAIQATYE. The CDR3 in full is CASNAIQATYEQYF.

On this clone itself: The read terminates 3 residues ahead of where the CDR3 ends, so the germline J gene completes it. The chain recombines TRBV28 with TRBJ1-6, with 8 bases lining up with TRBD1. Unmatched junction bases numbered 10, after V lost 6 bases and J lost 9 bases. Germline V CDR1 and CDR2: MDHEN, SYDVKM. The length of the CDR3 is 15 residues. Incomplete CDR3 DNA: TGTGCCAGCAGATCTATAGGACAGGGAGGTTCACCC. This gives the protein CASRSIGQGGSP. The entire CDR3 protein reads CASRSIGQGGSPLHF.

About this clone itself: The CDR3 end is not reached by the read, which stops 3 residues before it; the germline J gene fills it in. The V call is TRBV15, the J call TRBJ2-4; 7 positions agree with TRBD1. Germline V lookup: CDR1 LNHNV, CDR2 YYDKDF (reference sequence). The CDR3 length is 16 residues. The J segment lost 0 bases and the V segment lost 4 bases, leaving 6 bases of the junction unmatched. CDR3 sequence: CATSNRGQGAKNIQYF. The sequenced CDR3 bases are TGTGCCACCAGCAATAGGGGGCAGGGAGCCAAAAACATT.